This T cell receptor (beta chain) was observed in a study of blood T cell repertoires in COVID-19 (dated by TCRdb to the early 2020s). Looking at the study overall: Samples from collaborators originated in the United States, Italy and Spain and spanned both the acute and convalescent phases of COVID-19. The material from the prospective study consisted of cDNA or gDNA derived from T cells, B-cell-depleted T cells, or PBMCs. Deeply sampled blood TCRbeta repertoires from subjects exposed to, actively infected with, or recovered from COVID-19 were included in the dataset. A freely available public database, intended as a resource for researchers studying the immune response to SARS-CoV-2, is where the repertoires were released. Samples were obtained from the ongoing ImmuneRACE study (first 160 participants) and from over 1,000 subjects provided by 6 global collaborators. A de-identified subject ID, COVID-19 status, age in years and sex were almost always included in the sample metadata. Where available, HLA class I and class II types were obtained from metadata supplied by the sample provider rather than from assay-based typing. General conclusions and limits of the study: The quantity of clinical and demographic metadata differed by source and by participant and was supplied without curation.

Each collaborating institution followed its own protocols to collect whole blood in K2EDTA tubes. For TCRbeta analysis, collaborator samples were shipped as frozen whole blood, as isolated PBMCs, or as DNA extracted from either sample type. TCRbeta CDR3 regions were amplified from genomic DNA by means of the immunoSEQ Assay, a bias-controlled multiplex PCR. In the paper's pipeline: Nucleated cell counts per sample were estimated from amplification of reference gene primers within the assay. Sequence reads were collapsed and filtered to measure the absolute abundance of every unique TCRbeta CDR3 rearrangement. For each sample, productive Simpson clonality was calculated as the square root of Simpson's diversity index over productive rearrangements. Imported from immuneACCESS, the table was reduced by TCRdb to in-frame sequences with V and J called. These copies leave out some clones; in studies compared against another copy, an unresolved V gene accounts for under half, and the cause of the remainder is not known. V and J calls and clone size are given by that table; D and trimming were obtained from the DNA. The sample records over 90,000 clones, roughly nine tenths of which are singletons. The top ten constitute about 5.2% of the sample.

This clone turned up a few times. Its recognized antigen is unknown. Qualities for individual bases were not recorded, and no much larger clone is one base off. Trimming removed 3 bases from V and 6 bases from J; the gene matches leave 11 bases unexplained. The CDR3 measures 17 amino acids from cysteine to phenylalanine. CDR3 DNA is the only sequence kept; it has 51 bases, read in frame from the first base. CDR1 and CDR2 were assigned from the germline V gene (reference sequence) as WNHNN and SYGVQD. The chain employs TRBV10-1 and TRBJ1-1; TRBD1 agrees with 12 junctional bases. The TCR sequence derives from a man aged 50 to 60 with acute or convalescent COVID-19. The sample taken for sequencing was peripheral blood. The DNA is TGCGCCAGCAGTGATCCGGGACAGGGGGCAAGGAAGCCTGAAGCTTTCTTT. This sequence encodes CASSDPGQGARKPEAFF.